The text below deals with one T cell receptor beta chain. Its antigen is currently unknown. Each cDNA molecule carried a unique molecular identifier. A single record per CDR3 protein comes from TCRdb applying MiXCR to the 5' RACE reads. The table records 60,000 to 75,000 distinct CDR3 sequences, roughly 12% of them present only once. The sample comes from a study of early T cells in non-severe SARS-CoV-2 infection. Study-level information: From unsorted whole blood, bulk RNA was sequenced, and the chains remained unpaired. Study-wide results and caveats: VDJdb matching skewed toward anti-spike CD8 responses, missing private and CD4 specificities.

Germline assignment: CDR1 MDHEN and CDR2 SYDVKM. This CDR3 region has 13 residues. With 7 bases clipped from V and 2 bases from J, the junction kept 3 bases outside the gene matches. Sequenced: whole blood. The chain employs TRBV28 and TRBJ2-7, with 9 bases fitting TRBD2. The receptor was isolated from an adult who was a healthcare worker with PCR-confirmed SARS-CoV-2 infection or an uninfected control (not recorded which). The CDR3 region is CASKLAGAYEQYF. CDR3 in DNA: TGTGCCAGCAAATTAGCGGGAGCCTACGAGCAGTACTTC.